This T cell receptor beta chain is from a study of T cell clones after liver transplantation. Overall study context: TCRbeta sequencing after a pre-transplant mixed lymphocyte reaction identified graft-donor-reactive clones, later tracked in post-transplant blood. Subjects received no induction therapy and standard immunosuppression until randomization at 12-24 months post-transplant. Samples came pre-transplant, pre-randomization before withdrawal, and post-randomization after withdrawal ended.

V shed 2 bases and J shed 2 bases, with 6 bases lying between them. CDR1 is SGHTA and CDR2 is FQGNSA in the germline V gene. The CDR3 covers 13 residues. A remark on this clone: Its specificity is not known.

Only in-frame clones appear in the TCRdb table, and some are missing; sequencing was by immunoSEQ multiplex PCR. The data hold 75,000 to 100,000 clones, with 70% to 85% observed a single time. Study-level findings and limits: The donor-reactive repertoire was only partly measurable in a couple of subjects, lacking donor cells.

The receptor comes from a human patient who received a liver transplant. Some T cells may have come from the graft donor. Material: CD4+ T cells from blood, obtained about 46 months after liver transplant. The chain recombines TRBV7-2 with TRBJ1-2; the D is unclear. As DNA, the CDR3 is TGTGCCAGCAGCTTAAGCTCAAACTATGGCTACACCTTC. This sequence encodes CASSLSSNYGYTF.